This T cell receptor beta chain was profiled in a study of preoperative IRX-2 immunotherapy in early breast cancer. Trimming removed 4 bases from V and 2 bases from J, with 12 bases in between. This CDR3 is 14 amino acids long. Germline assignment: CDR1 SGHRS and CDR2 YFSETQ. Assay: immunoSEQ multiplex PCR; the TCRdb copy retains only in-frame clones and omits some. The data show tens of thousands of clones, nearly 90% seen once. As to treatment: preoperative locoregional IRX-2 cytokine immunotherapy. This phase Ib study tested locoregional IRX-2 cytokine immunotherapy given before surgery. This clonotype was sampled from a human donor with breast cancer. The material sequenced was tumor tissue, taken after IRX-2 immunotherapy. The chain uses TRBV5-1 and TRBJ1-2, with a weak D call TRBD1 (5 bases). The CDR3 protein is CASSLKTGNYGYTF. The CDR3 DNA reads as TGCGCCAGCAGCCTTAAAACAGGAAACTATGGCTACACCTTC.